This TCR beta chain was sequenced during a study of beta chain features in type 1 diabetes (dated by TCRdb to the late 2010s). About the full investigation: Patients and healthy donors did not differ in mean age, gender distribution, total cell number or subset yield. In the study, recently diagnosed type 1 diabetes patients and matched healthy donors were compared on the TCRB repertoires of their sorted circulating CD4+ T cell subsets. A total of roughly 100 million sorted cells were examined across all samples, and a strong correlation was observed between cell number per subset and RNA yield. Regulatory and stem cell-like memory subsets were obtained from only 8 patients and about eight healthy donors, while naive and central memory subsets were obtained from all 30 or so donors.

The entire amount of isolated RNA was reverse transcribed using the High Capacity cDNA Reverse Transcription Kit, so the sequenced TCRB transcripts were expressed ones. Deep immunoSEQ sequencing was applied to naive, central memory and regulatory T cell samples, giving an average of about 3.7 million total reads per sample. Sorted cells were lysed in RLT buffer, and RNA was extracted using DNase-treated RNeasy Micro or Mini kits according to cell number. Each cell subset was processed on its own to prevent cross-contamination, while patient and healthy donor samples were processed together. Using the immunoSEQ multiplex PCR, TCRB sequences were amplified from cDNA into 87-bp fragments spanning the CDR3 region. Amplicons were sequenced on the Illumina HiSeq platform. In the source study's methods: PCR bias was computationally corrected using synthetic template baselines, reads within Hamming distance 2 were collapsed, and singletons that could not be merged were discarded. Reads were aligned against IMGT to assign V, D and J genes, CDR3 length and insertions or deletions at six rearrangement sites. Clonotype counts were normalized to sorted cell number within each subset before computing true diversity and Gini coefficients with the tcR R package. Repertoire sharing was quantified using the overlap coefficient calculated on TCRB nucleotide sequences. TCRdb stores this immuneACCESS table with in-frame sequences only. Part of the clones is absent; in the studies checked, under half of the shortfall reflects unresolved V genes, and no reason is known for the rest. Clone size and V and J calls were adopted from that table, with D and trimming inferred from the DNA. This sample gives more than 100,000 clones in total; about 16% of them show up just once. Roughly 2.5% of the sample is taken by the ten largest.

Regarding this clone: Its antigen remains unidentified. No per-base quality is available; no much larger clone lies one base away.

On the study overall, not on this receptor specifically: Fewer insertions and more nucleotide deletions at VDJ recombination sites were observed in patients with type 1 diabetes, implying thymic rearrangement abnormalities. Naive, central memory and regulatory TCRB repertoires appeared to be more similar among patients than among healthy donors. In all four CD4+ subsets, TCRB CDR3 length was moderately but significantly shorter in type 1 diabetes patients. Only small numbers of individuals were included in the HLA sub-analyses, which left unresolved whether HLA type had any influence on TCRB rearrangement. Sequencing cDNA rather than genomic DNA could over-represent highly expressing activated cells, although activation and CD3 levels did not differ between groups. Shorter templates might have been favored by PCR, but patient and control samples were amplified and corrected together, so both groups would have been affected equally by any skew.

CDR1 and CDR2, looked up from the germline V gene, are SGHTA and FQGNSA. The germline ends are 17 bases apart after V is trimmed by 5 bases and J by 3 bases. There are 16 amino acids in the CDR3, from cysteine to phenylalanine inclusive. This entry keeps only the CDR3 DNA: 48 bases, framed from base 1. Each donor gave one peripheral blood draw, averaging about 100 mL, which was collected into heparinised tubes. A BD FACSAria II was used to sort naive, central memory, regulatory and stem cell-like memory CD4+ T cells with a panel that included CD45RO, CCR7, CD25, CD127, CD95 and CD27. All sorted populations exceeded 95% purity. Right away, PBMCs were isolated by Lymphoprep density gradient centrifugation and were stained directly, with no culture step. To minimize batch effects, samples were stained and sorted in pairs, one healthy donor with one patient per experiment.

Sequences were obtained from central memory CD4+ T cells from blood. Rearrangement joined TRBV7-2 to TRBJ1-5; the D region possibly corresponds to TRBD1 (6 bases align). The source of this sequence is a man aged 25 to 40 with type 1 diabetes. Here is the DNA: TGTGCCAGCAGCCGGGTTTCGGGGGCGAACAATCAGCCCCAGCATTTT. Its coded protein is CASSRVSGANNQPQHF.